These 5 T cell receptor beta chains originate from one sample sequenced in a study of Tregs in tolerant kidney transplant recipients. The assay was immunoSEQ multiplex PCR, and TCRdb's table has in-frame clones only and misses some. The data hold tens of thousands of clones, with around 94% observed a single time. The sequenced sample was CD8+ T cells from blood. Source of these receptors: a human donor in good health.

The genes are TRBV19 and TRBJ1-5; TRBD1 agrees at 11 bases. The CDR3 has 17 amino acids. Germline CDR1 reads LNHDA; CDR2 reads SQIVND (reference sequence). V dropped 0 bases and J dropped 9; count of bases not matched to a gene: 10. In DNA, the CDR3 is TGTGCCAGTAGTATAGATCGGACAGGGGGCTCCATCGTGCCCCAGCATTTT. It encodes CASSIDRTGGSIVPQHF.

The J gene is TRBJ2-2, the V gene TRBV21-1; the table's D gene call, TRBD2, was not cross checked with the DNA. TRBV21-1 is tagged as a pseudogene. This CDR3 is built from 16 residues. CDR3 DNA sequence: TGTGCCAGCAGCACAACTAGCGGGGGGGTCACCGGGGAGCTGTTTTTT. Translating gives CASSTTSGGVTGELFF.

The gene calls are TRBV15 and TRBJ2-7; perhaps TRBD1 as D (6 bases). V was trimmed by 5 bases and J by 0 bases, leaving 20 bases between them. The CDR3 consists of 17 residues. Germline V gene data show CDR1 as LNHNV and CDR2 as YYDKDF (reference sequence). The CDR3 DNA reads TGTGCCACCAGCTTGCCCCAGGGGTGGCTTCCCTCCTACGAGCAGTACTTC. The encoded protein is CATSLPQGWLPSYEQYF.

This rearrangement joins TRBV7-9 to TRBJ2-7, with TRBD1 matching 9 bases. The CDR3 loop spans 15 amino acids. Germline V gene lookup returns CDR1 SEHNR and CDR2 FQNEAQ (reference sequence). With V trimmed by 5 bases and J by 5 bases, 10 bases remained unmatched. The CDR3 sequence is CASSLSGTGIHEQYF. Here the CDR3 DNA reads TGTGCCAGCAGCCTCTCCGGGACAGGGATCCACGAGCAGTACTTC.

The chain couples TRBV5-4 to TRBJ2-2, with TRBD1 matching over 7 bases. V lost 0 bases and J lost 6; bases outside the gene matches: 5. Germline loops: CDR1 SGHNT, CDR2 YYREEE (reference sequence). The CDR3 loop spans 15 amino acids. CDR3 coding DNA: TGTGCCAGCAGCTTGGGCCTGCAGGGGGCCGGGGAGCTGTTTTTT. Amino acid sequence: CASSLGLQGAGELFF. Combining the CDR3 with reference TRBV5-4 and TRBJ2-2 gives the whole variable domain ETGVTQSPTHLIKTRGQQVTLRCSSQSGHNTVSWYQQALGQGPQFIFQYYREEENGRGNFPPRFSGLQFPNYSSELNVNALELDDSALYLCASSLGLQGAGELFFGEGSRLTVL.